This T cell receptor beta chain appears in the sequencing data of a study of prognosis after radiotherapy for stage I lung cancer. The overall study: Several of the patients had squamous cell carcinoma tumors, while about a dozen had adenocarcinoma tumors.

The study amplified the TCR beta CDR3 region from genomic DNA. This amplification was carried out by two rounds of multiplex PCR. Amplification in first-round PCR relied on primers specific to each TRBV and TRBJ gene. Each CDR3 protein gets one entry after TCRdb re-called the multiplex PCR reads with MiXCR. Of 30,000 to 40,000 distinct CDR3 sequences in the sample, around 30% were seen once. This clonotype was seen repeatedly, ten times or more. Trimming pared 4 bases from V and 0 bases from J, leaving 13 bases between. The CDR3 is 16 amino acids. Germline V gene lookup returns CDR1 SGDLS and CDR2 YYNGEE.

The receptor comes from a donor at least 50 years old with non-small cell lung cancer. The source was PBMCs, collected before or after stereotactic body radiation therapy (not recorded which). The rearrangement links TRBV9 to TRBJ1-4; D is ambiguous. The CDR3 loop is CASSPQSGATNEKLFF. CDR3 DNA sequence: TGTGCCAGCAGCCCCCAGTCGGGCGCAACTAATGAAAAACTGTTTTTT.